Given below is one T cell receptor (beta chain) in context. Its antigen remains unknown. The CDR3 is 12 amino acids. CDR1 and CDR2 (germline): SGHDN, FVKESK. The sample originates from a study of T cells expressing NK-cell markers. Overall study: The TCR beta repertoires originated in sorted CD3+CD56+NKG2C+, CD3+CD56+NKG2C- and CD3+CD56-NKG2C+ T cells. Broader study findings: Several donors' CD3+CD56-NKG2C+ cells were dominated by the same clonotypes. Questions lingered over whether expanded NKG2C+ T cell clones were HCMV-specific. Dominant NKG2C+ clonotypes in five to seven donors made up roughly 1.0-7.0% of CD8+ T cells.

Following a re-call of the 5' RACE reads, TCRdb has one entry per CDR3 protein and lacks DNA. This sample's table reports about 180,000 distinct CDR3 sequences. The sequenced material came from blood T cells: a sorted CD56 or NKG2C T cell subset, CD4+ or CD8+ T cells, or bulk PBMC T cells (not recorded which). V and J are TRBV14 and TRBJ2-7; without DNA, the TCRdb call of TRBD1 cannot be checked. This receptor was taken from a woman between 18 and 69 years old in good health. CDR3: CASSPLGAVQYF.